A selection of T cell receptor beta chains follows, all from one sample in a study of blood T cells in healthy people across ages. TCRdb itself ran the 5' RACE reads through MiXCR, one entry per CDR3 protein. The table includes about 1.8 million distinct CDR3 sequences, around 48% detected once. The source material was blood. The origin of the receptors is a woman in her forties in good health. The CDR3 runs from the conserved cysteine through the conserved F or W. D genes are given only for firm matches. Expanded clones get a size class; other rows say once, few or many, or leave the size out.

>NA|TRBJ2-1|TRBV10-3|NA
TGTGCCATCCAGAGCAGGGACAATGAGCAGTTCTTC
CAIQSRDNEQFF
>NA|TRBJ2-1|TRBV13|TRBD2
TGTGCCAGCAACGAGGAGGCTAGCGGAATACACAATGAGCAGTTCTTC
CASNEEASGIHNEQFF
>NA|TRBJ1-4|TRBV24-1|NA
TGTGCCACCAGTGATCACAGTGAAAAACTGTTTTTT
CATSDHSEKLFF
>NA|TRBJ2-3|TRBV4-3|TRBD1
TGCGCCAGCAGCCAAGCACTCGCCGGGACAGGGAGGTTCAGAGATACGCAGTATTTT
CASSQALAGTGRFRDTQYF
>NA|TRBJ2-7|TRBV28|TRBD1
TGTGCCAGCAGTTCCGGACAGGGGCTGAACAATGAGCAGTACTTC
CASSSGQGLNNEQYF
>NA|TRBJ2-3|TRBV20-1|NA
TGCAGTGCCTCACGACTCGCAGATACGCAGTATTTT
CSASRLADTQYF
>NA|TRBJ2-1|TRBV2|TRBD1
TGTGCCAGCATTGTGGACAGGCTGGCTGTTGAGCAGTTCTTC
CASIVDRLAVEQFF
>few|TRBJ2-7|TRBV7-2|NA
TGTGCCAGCAGTACAGGAGTTCCTCCCTACGAGCAGTACTTC
CASSTGVPPYEQYF
>NA|TRBJ1-2|TRBV18|TRBD1
TGTGCCAGCTCACCGGGGACAGCCCTAACCGGAGATGGCTACACCTTC
CASSPGTALTGDGYTF
>NA|TRBJ2-5|TRBV6-2/TRBV6-3|NA
TGTGCCAGCAGGCAGAGGCAAGAGACCCAGTACTTC
CASRQRQETQYF
>NA|TRBJ2-4|TRBV7-2|NA
TGTGCCAGCAGCCCCTCCCCCGGATGGGGGGACATTCAGTACTTC
CASSPSPGWGDIQYF
>NA|TRBJ2-5|TRBV4-1|NA
TGCGCCAGCAGCCAAGAAGGGCTACGGGAGACCCAGTACTTC
CASSQEGLRETQYF
>few|TRBJ1-2|TRBV12-3/TRBV12-4|NA
TGTGCCAGCAGTTTAAGGGCAGGGAGGTTCGATGGCTACACCTTC
CASSLRAGRFDGYTF
>NA|TRBJ2-7|TRBV12-3/TRBV12-4|TRBD1
TGTGCCAGCACGACAAACAGGGGGCGTAGATCCTACGAGCAGTACTTC
CASTTNRGRRSYEQYF
>NA|TRBJ2-1|TRBV7-2|NA
TGTGCCAGCAGCTTAGGGACTAAGCGGCGGTACAATGAGCAGTTCTTC
CASSLGTKRRYNEQFF
>few|TRBJ2-1|TRBV14|NA
TGTGCCAGCAGCCAGGTTCAGGGGGGCAACAATGAGCAGTTCTTC
CASSQVQGGNNEQFF
>NA|TRBJ2-4|TRBV20-1|NA
TGCAGTGCTAGAGGCATGGGGAACCTAGCCAAAAACATTCAGTACTTC
CSARGMGNLAKNIQYF
>NA|TRBJ1-2|TRBV5-5|NA
TGTGCCAGCAGCTTGGATCAGGTTAACTATGGCTACACCTTC
CASSLDQVNYGYTF
>NA|TRBJ2-4|TRBV2|NA
TGTGCCAGCAGTGAAGCTTCCATTCAGTACTTC
CASSEASIQYF
>few|TRBJ2-7|TRBV27|NA
TGTGCCAGCAGTCCGGGGGTTCCGGCCTACGAGCAGTACTTC
CASSPGVPAYEQYF
>few|TRBJ2-4|TRBV20-1|NA
TGCAGTGCCGCTGACCGAGTAGCCAAAAACATTCAGTACTTC
CSAADRVAKNIQYF
>NA|TRBJ2-5|TRBV6-2/TRBV6-3|TRBD2
TGTGCCAGCAGTTACGCTAGCGGCTGGCAAGAGACCCAGTACTTC
CASSYASGWQETQYF
>NA|TRBJ2-7|TRBV10-3|NA
TGTGCCATCAGGGACGCCCAGTCTTCCTACGAGCAGTACTTC
CAIRDAQSSYEQYF
>few|TRBJ2-4|TRBV20-1|TRBD2
TGCAGTGCCGGGACTAATAAAAACATTCAGTACTTC
CSAGTNKNIQYF
>NA|TRBJ2-1|TRBV6-2/TRBV6-3|NA
TGTGCCAGCAGCGCGAGGGGACCGGACAATGAGCAGTTCTTC
CASSARGPDNEQFF
>once|TRBJ2-3|TRBV6-2/TRBV6-3|NA
TGTGCCAGCAGTTACGAATTTGGGGTCACAGATACGCAGTATTTT
CASSYEFGVTDTQYF
>NA|TRBJ1-2|TRBV20-1|NA
TGCAGTGCTAGACAGGGTCGGGGGTCTGGCTACACCTTC
CSARQGRGSGYTF
>few|TRBJ1-6|TRBV5-6|TRBD1
TGTGCCAGCAGCCAGGAATTTACAGGGGGGTATTCACCCCTCCACTTT
CASSQEFTGGYSPLHF
>NA|TRBJ2-5|TRBV4-1|TRBD2
TGCGCCAGCAGCCAAACTCTGCGGGGGGGACAAGAGACCCAGTACTTC
CASSQTLRGGQETQYF
>NA|TRBJ2-5|TRBV15|NA
TGTGCCACCAGCAGAGGAGGGCAGGAGACCCAGTACTTC
CATSRGGQETQYF
>NA|TRBJ1-2|TRBV12-3/TRBV12-4|NA
TGTGCCAGCAGCGTAGGGGCGGGGTATGGCTACACCTTC
CASSVGAGYGYTF
>once|TRBJ2-5|TRBV3-1|NA
TGTGCCAGCAGCTATCCGGGACCGGGCTTGGAGACCCAGTACTTC
CASSYPGPGLETQYF
>NA|TRBJ2-5|TRBV20-1|TRBD2
TGCAGTTACCCGACTAGCGGGACCTGGAATGAGCAGTACTTC
CSYPTSGTWNEQYF
>NA|TRBJ1-1|TRBV4-1|TRBD1
TGCGCCAGCAGCCAGCCCCAGGGGGTGAACACTGAAGCTTTCTTT
CASSQPQGVNTEAFF
>few|TRBJ2-5|TRBV7-2|TRBD2
TGTGCCAGCAGCATAAGCGGGGGACTGTCAGAGACCCAGTACTTC
CASSISGGLSETQYF
>NA|TRBJ1-4|TRBV6-2/TRBV6-3|NA
TGTGCCAGCAGTGAGCGTCGAGAAAAACTGTTTTTT
CASSERREKLFF
>NA|TRBJ2-7|TRBV4-3|NA
TGCGCCAGCAGCCAAGAAATAATGGGTAACCGGGGGAAATACGAGCAGTACTTC
CASSQEIMGNRGKYEQYF
>once|TRBJ1-4|TRBV2|NA
TGTGCCAGCAGTGAAGCCCAGAGAAAACTGTTTTTT
CASSEAQRKLFF
>NA|TRBJ1-4|TRBV20-1|NA
TGCAGTGCTGAGGGGGTACGGGAAAAACTGTTTTTT
CSAEGVREKLFF
>NA|TRBJ2-2|TRBV4-1|NA
TGCGCCAGCAGCCCTCTGGGCGCCGGCACCGGGGAGCTGTTTTTT
CASSPLGAGTGELFF
>NA|TRBJ2-1|TRBV7-2|TRBD2
TGTGCCAGCAGCTCCGGACTAGCGGGGCTTGGGGAGCAGTTCTTC
CASSSGLAGLGEQFF